What follows are 27 T cell receptor beta chains derived from one specimen sequenced in a study of cytomegalovirus exposure and HLA in healthy donors (TCRdb year 2017). The library was made by the immunoSEQ multiplex PCR assay. For the multiplex PCR, a mixture combining 60 forward primers for TCR Vbeta segments and 13 reverse primers for TCR Jbeta segments was used. Entries here come from immuneACCESS through TCRdb and include only in-frame sequences with V and J called. Some clones fail to appear in such tables; in the studies checked, an unresolved V gene covers under half of the shortfall, and the cause of the remainder is unknown. The table kept for this sample lists tens of thousands of clones. Together, the top ten hold 4% to 5.5% of the sample. Specimen: PBMCs. The source of these receptors is a man aged 25 to 40 in good health and CMV-seropositive.

The genes are TRBV11-2 and TRBJ2-7; D gene ambiguous. Trimming took 2 bases from V and 4 from J, leaving 15 bases between them. Germline V CDR1 and CDR2: SGHAT, FQNNGV. This CDR3 has 15 amino acids. The CDR3: CASSLLAGLAYEQYF. CDR3 bases: TGTGCCAGCAGCTTACTGGCAGGCCTCGCGTACGAGCAGTACTTC. Combining the CDR3 with reference TRBV11-2 and TRBJ2-7 gives the whole variable domain EAGVAQSPRYKIIEKRQSVAFWCNPISGHATLYWYQQILGQGPKLLIQFQNNGVVDDSQLPKDRFSAERLKGVDSTLKIQPAKLEDSAVYLCASSLLAGLAYEQYFGPGTRLTVT.

The V gene is TRBV20-1, the J gene TRBJ2-5, with D unclear. Germline V gene data show CDR1 as DFQATT and CDR2 as SNEGSKA (reference sequence). Deletions cut 2 bases from V and 4 bases from J, with 5 bases between. This CDR3 region has 11 residues. CDR3 nucleotide sequence: TGCAGTGCTAGAATCGGAGAGACCCAGTACTTC. It yields the protein CSARIGETQYF.

The V gene is TRBV2, the J gene TRBJ2-5; a weak D match, TRBD2 (5 bases). The germline V gene encodes CDR1 SNHLY and CDR2 FYNNEI. V was clipped by 4 bases and J by 3 bases, with 12 bases between them. This CDR3 comprises 14 residues. CDR3 in amino acids: CASSAPRRKETQYF. CDR3 sequence (DNA): TGTGCCAGCAGTGCCCCCCGGAGGAAAGAGACCCAGTACTTC.

The V gene is TRBV5-1, the J gene TRBJ2-5; 13 bases align to TRBD2. Germline trimming cut 6 bases from V and 5 bases from J; bases unmatched to any gene: 13. This CDR3 is 17 amino acids long. Per the germline V gene, CDR1 is SGHRS and CDR2 is YFSETQ. DNA for the CDR3: TGCGCCAGCAAACGGTTTACTAGCGGGAGGGCCTTGGAGACCCAGTACTTC. Translated: CASKRFTSGRALETQYF.

The chain uses TRBV7-9 and TRBJ2-7, with 10 bases fitting TRBD2. This CDR3 has 15 residues. Germline assignment: CDR1 SEHNR and CDR2 FQNEAQ (reference sequence). With 4 bases clipped from V and 2 bases from J, the junction kept 5 bases outside the gene matches. For the CDR3, the DNA is TGTGCCAGCAGCTCGGGACTAGCGCGAGCCTACGAGCAGTACTTC. This codes for CASSSGLARAYEQYF. The complete variable domain, with remaining parts taken from reference TRBV7-9 and TRBJ2-7, reads DTGVSQNPRHKITKRGQNVTFRCDPISEHNRLYWYRQTLGQGPEFLTYFQNEAQLEKSRLLSDRFSAERPKGSFSTLEIQRTEQGDSAMYLCASSSGLARAYEQYFGPGTRLTVT.

The chain employs TRBV9 and TRBJ1-2, with D hard to call. CDR1 is SGDLS, CDR2 YYNGEE, per germline. This CDR3 has 15 amino acids. V was shortened by 0 bases and J by 0 bases, with 9 bases between the two germline ends. The CDR3 protein is CASSVEPGSNYGYTF. The CDR3 DNA sequence: TGTGCCAGCAGCGTAGAGCCGGGTTCTAACTATGGCTACACCTTC.

The J gene is TRBJ2-1, the V gene TRBV19; 9 positions match TRBD2. The CDR3 covers 15 residues. Per germline, CDR1 LNHDA and CDR2 SQIVND (reference sequence). V was pared by 5 bases and J by 2 bases, with 4 bases of the junction left unmatched. The CDR3: CASSFSGSPYNEQFF. In nucleotides, the CDR3 is TGTGCCAGTAGTTTTAGCGGGAGCCCCTACAATGAGCAGTTCTTC.

The V call is TRBV6-5, the J call TRBJ1-5, with no clear D. Germline CDR1 reads MNHEY; CDR2 reads SVGAGI. V was cut by 0 bases and J by 5 bases, with 5 bases left in between. The CDR3 has 13 residues. The CDR3 sequence: CASSYSSDQPQHF. The CDR3 DNA is TGTGCCAGCAGTTACTCGAGCGATCAGCCCCAGCATTTT.

The rearrangement uses TRBV11-2 and TRBJ2-3, with D maybe TRBD1 (6 bases). CDR3 size: 15 residues. V dropped 7 bases and J dropped 4 bases, with 18 bases sitting between them. The germline CDR1 and CDR2 sequences are SGHAT and FQNNGV. CDR3 protein: CASTTRGLVADTQYF. CDR3 nucleotide sequence: TGTGCCAGCACGACCAGGGGCTTGGTTGCAGATACGCAGTATTTT.

This sequence joins TRBV30 and TRBJ2-7; tentative D call: TRBD1 (6 bases). The CDR3 is made up of 13 amino acids. Germline CDR1 is GTSNPN and CDR2 is SVGIG (reference sequence). The V and J ends lost 5 bases and 2 bases respectively, with 13 bases between them. The CDR3 DNA is TGTGCCTGGCAGACAGGACAAACCTACGAGCAGTACTTC. Its translation is CAWQTGQTYEQYF.

This chain connects TRBV27 to TRBJ2-2; TRBD2 matches at 8 bases. CDR3 size: 14 residues. V was pared by 7 bases and J by 1 base, with 2 bases of the junction left unmatched. Germline loops: CDR1 MNHEY, CDR2 SMNVEV (reference sequence). The CDR3 protein is CASTLAGNTGELFF. The CDR3 coding sequence is TGTGCCAGCACTCTAGCGGGGAACACCGGGGAGCTGTTTTTT.

The rearrangement links TRBV6-1 to TRBJ2-7; 12 nucleotides align to TRBD1. V was pared by 2 bases and J by 5 bases, with 7 bases of the junction left unmatched. There are 16 residues in the CDR3. The germline V gene encodes CDR1 MNHNS and CDR2 SASEGT. CDR3 nucleotides: TGTGCCAGCAGTGAATCTGCCGGGACAGGGGGCGACGAGCAGTACTTC. Translating gives CASSESAGTGGDEQYF.

This clone is medium-sized by frequency. V gene TRBV6-1 combines with J gene TRBJ2-7, with 7 bases identical to TRBD1. J gave up 3 bases and V 0 bases, and 2 bases lay outside the gene matches. The CDR3 extends over 14 amino acids. The germline CDR1 and CDR2 sequences are MNHNS and SASEGT. CDR3 region: CASSEAPGGYEQYF. CDR3 nucleotide sequence: TGTGCCAGCAGTGAAGCCCCAGGGGGCTACGAGCAGTACTTC.

This chain's CDR3 is CATSRDRGQPDNEQFF. The CDR3 DNA is TGTGCCACCAGCAGAGATCGGGGACAGCCCGACAATGAGCAGTTCTTC. The gene calls are TRBV15 and TRBJ2-1; TRBD1 matches at 7 bases. V lost 0 bases to trimming and J lost 5 bases; unmatched junction nucleotides: 7. This CDR3 has 16 residues. Germline CDR1 and CDR2: LNHNV and YYDKDF (reference sequence).

The genes are TRBV12-5 and TRBJ2-3, with 9 positions matching TRBD2. V was clipped by 2 bases and J by 6 bases; unmatched bases: 12. The germline V gene encodes CDR1 LGHNT and CDR2 FRNRAP. This CDR3 contains 17 residues. The CDR3 reads CASGLFVSGRAVDTQYF. The CDR3 nucleotides read TGTGCTAGTGGTTTGTTCGTTAGCGGGAGAGCGGTGGATACGCAGTATTTT.

This chain links TRBV2 with TRBJ1-5; 9 bases fit TRBD1. The CDR3 sequence is 14 residues long. V shed 7 bases, J shed 7 bases, and the junction held 8 bases outside the gene matches. Germline V gene data show CDR1 as SNHLY and CDR2 as FYNNEI. CDR3: CASKTGTGMQPQHF. Here the CDR3 DNA reads TGTGCCAGCAAAACCGGGACAGGGATGCAGCCCCAGCATTTT.

The genes are TRBV19 and TRBJ2-1; 9 bases map to TRBD2. The V gene's germline CDR1 is LNHDA and CDR2 SQIVND (reference sequence). This CDR3 spans 19 amino acids. V lost 7 bases and J lost 0; bases outside the gene matches: 16. Here the CDR3 reads CASIGVGTSPTGSYNEQFF. The CDR3 nucleotides read TGTGCCAGTATAGGGGTAGGGACTAGCCCCACGGGCTCCTACAATGAGCAGTTCTTC.

The rearrangement joins TRBV19 to TRBJ1-2; D possibly corresponds to TRBD1 (6 bases). Trimming took off 3 bases at V and 2 bases at J, with 7 bases between the two ends. The length of the CDR3 is 13 residues. Germline lookup yields CDR1 LNHDA and CDR2 SQIVND (reference sequence). CDR3 nucleotide sequence: TGTGCCAGTAGTATGGACAGCAACTATGGCTACACCTTC. Its translation: CASSMDSNYGYTF.

This chain links TRBV27 with TRBJ1-1; 7 bases are shared with TRBD1. The germline V gene encodes CDR1 MNHEY and CDR2 SMNVEV (reference sequence). The CDR3 loop spans 13 amino acids. V shed 2 bases, J shed 8 bases, and the junction held 5 bases outside the gene matches. The CDR3 loop reads CASSLTRTGEAFF. The CDR3 coding sequence is TGTGCCAGCAGTTTAACCCGGACAGGAGAAGCTTTCTTT.

The rearrangement joins TRBV30 to TRBJ2-7; TRBD1 might be the D (5 bases). This CDR3 spans 13 amino acids. Germline CDR1 and CDR2: GTSNPN and SVGIG (reference sequence). Trimming shortened V by 0 bases and J by 6 bases, and 12 bases separated the two germline ends. CDR3 coding DNA: TGTGCCTGGAGTGTAGTAGGGGAATCCGAGCAGTACTTC. Protein: CAWSVVGESEQYF.

The genes are TRBV30 and TRBJ1-5, with TRBD1 identical over 12 bases. Germline V lookup: CDR1 GTSNPN, CDR2 SVGIG (reference sequence). Trimming cost V 1 base and J 7 bases; bases outside gene matches: 5. The length of the CDR3 is 15 residues. In nucleotides, the CDR3 is TGTGCCTGGAGTGGTCCCGGGACAGGGGGCCAGCCCCAGCATTTT. It encodes CAWSGPGTGGQPQHF.

This chain uses TRBV6-6 with TRBJ2-1; maybe TRBD2 (7 bases). CDR3 size: 14 residues. Trimming removed 2 bases at V and 10 bases at J, with 15 bases between. Germline-derived CDR1 and CDR2 are MNHNY and SVGAGI (reference sequence). CDR3 sequence reads: CASSYPGGYREQFF. As DNA, the CDR3 is TGTGCCAGCAGTTACCCGGGGGGCTACCGCGAGCAGTTCTTC.

The J gene is TRBJ2-7, the V gene TRBV4-2; 7 positions match TRBD2. With V trimmed by 0 bases and J by 0 bases, 2 bases remained unmatched. Germline-derived CDR1 and CDR2 are LGHNA and YNFKEQ. The CDR3 consists of 15 residues. The CDR3 loop reads CASSQEAGSSYEQYF. For the CDR3, the DNA is TGTGCCAGCAGCCAAGAAGCGGGGAGCTCCTACGAGCAGTACTTC.

The chain uses TRBV6-5 and TRBJ2-1; perhaps TRBD2 as D (5 bases). The CDR3 extends over 13 amino acids. V was trimmed by 6 bases and J by 3 bases, leaving 9 bases between them. Germline V lookup: CDR1 MNHEY, CDR2 SVGAGI. The CDR3 loop reads CASRDGLYNEQFF. Written as DNA, the CDR3 is TGTGCCAGCAGGGATGGACTCTACAATGAGCAGTTCTTC.

This chain links TRBV9 with TRBJ2-3, with 15 bases identical to TRBD2. CDR1 and CDR2 from the germline V gene are SGDLS and YYNGEE. Trimming at V came to 0 bases and at J to 0 bases, leaving 8 bases not matched to a gene. The length of the CDR3 is 20 residues. The CDR3 nucleotides are TGTGCCAGCAGCGTAGCCCTCGGACTAGCGGGGGGGGGTAGCACAGATACGCAGTATTTT. This codes for CASSVALGLAGGGSTDTQYF.

CDR3 in amino acids: CSVEMDREETQYF. The CDR3 region has the DNA TGCAGCGTTGAAATGGACAGGGAAGAGACCCAGTACTTC. The chain employs TRBV29-1 and TRBJ2-5, with 8 bases that match TRBD1. This CDR3 has 13 amino acids. The junction had 2 bases not matched to a gene; V was cut back by 2 bases and J by 3 bases. The V gene's germline CDR1 is SQVTM and CDR2 ANQGSEA.

This clone is medium-sized by frequency. This chain uses TRBV15 with TRBJ2-7; D perhaps matches TRBD2 (7 bases). V was cut by 5 bases and J by 5 bases, with 19 bases left in between. This CDR3 is 15 amino acids long. Germline V lookup: CDR1 LNHNV, CDR2 YYDKDF (reference sequence). CDR3 nucleotides: TGTGCCACCAGCGGGTCGCTTGGGGGGGCCGACGAGCAGTACTTC. Translating gives CATSGSLGGADEQYF.